Detailed here is one T cell receptor (beta chain). What it recognizes is unknown. The same CDR3 is also encoded by other DNA sequences in this sample. The source of the sample is a study of shared clonotypes between healthy human individuals. About the research overall: The study drew on two women and a few men aged 18 to 49 as donors. Per donor, three plates held CD4 naive cells, three held CD4 memory, two held CD8 naive and one held CD8 memory. General study findings and limits: The study drew on few donors, limiting represented genetic and exposure-history diversity.

CD45RO-negative CD8 cells positively selected for CCR7 made up the naive population, which excluded terminally differentiated effector memory CD45RA+ cells. Assay: immunoSEQ multiplex PCR; the TCRdb copy retains only in-frame clones and omits some. This table has about 2,200,000 clones, just over 90% appearing once. The CDR3 covers 13 residues. Germline CDR1 is LGHNA and CDR2 is YSLEER. The V end was cut by 0 bases, the J end by 5 bases, with 6 bases between. Sample: naive CD8+ T cells from PBMCs. The J gene is TRBJ2-3, the V gene TRBV4-3; D is undetermined. The TCR comes from a man aged 18 to 29 in good health. Some clones in this sample may be carry-over from other donors' samples. As DNA, the CDR3 is TGCGCCAGCAGCCAAGATCAAGGAGATACGCAGTATTTT. Protein product: CASSQDQGDTQYF.